Following are 3 T cell receptor beta chains from one sample sequenced in a study of breast tumors, draining lymph nodes, adjacent tissues. Breast cancer patients provided tissue from their axillary draining lymph nodes. Via MiXCR, TCRdb re-called the multiplex PCR reads, giving one row per CDR3 protein. The repertoire holds around 130,000 distinct CDR3 sequences, with just under 20% as singletons. The sequenced sample consisted of axillary lymph node tissue. Receptors were obtained from a female donor with breast cancer. Some clones in this sample may be carry-over from other donors' samples.

This clonotype was recorded at least ten times. Here the CDR3 reads CSARDVRTGGNSPLHF. In DNA, the CDR3 is TGCAGTGCTAGAGATGTTCGGACAGGGGGTAATTCACCCCTCCACTTT. This sequence joins TRBV20-1 and TRBJ1-6; 10 bases agree with TRBD1. Germline CDR1 reads DFQATT; CDR2 reads SNEGSKA (reference sequence). The CDR3 is 16 amino acids. V lost 0 bases, J lost 6 bases, and 5 bases stayed unmatched.

The chain couples TRBV3-1 to TRBJ2-1; 8 bases fit TRBD2. The CDR3 extends over 15 amino acids. Germline V gene lookup returns CDR1 LGHDT and CDR2 YNNKEL (reference sequence). The V gene end was trimmed by 1 base and the J gene end by 8 bases; junction bases not matched to a gene: 7. The CDR3 region is CASSQADGRAHEQFF. CDR3 nucleotides: TGTGCCAGCAGCCAAGCGGACGGGAGGGCCCATGAGCAGTTCTTC.

This clonotype showed up many times. The chain joins TRBV10-3 to TRBJ2-3; 10 positions agree with TRBD2. The CDR3 is 16 amino acids. In germline, CDR1 is ENHRY, CDR2 SYGVKD. V was clipped by 4 bases and J by 5 bases; unmatched bases: 9. CDR3 amino acids: CAISARLAGQGDTQYF. The CDR3 bases are TGTGCCATCAGTGCCCGACTAGCGGGCCAGGGAGATACGCAGTATTTT.